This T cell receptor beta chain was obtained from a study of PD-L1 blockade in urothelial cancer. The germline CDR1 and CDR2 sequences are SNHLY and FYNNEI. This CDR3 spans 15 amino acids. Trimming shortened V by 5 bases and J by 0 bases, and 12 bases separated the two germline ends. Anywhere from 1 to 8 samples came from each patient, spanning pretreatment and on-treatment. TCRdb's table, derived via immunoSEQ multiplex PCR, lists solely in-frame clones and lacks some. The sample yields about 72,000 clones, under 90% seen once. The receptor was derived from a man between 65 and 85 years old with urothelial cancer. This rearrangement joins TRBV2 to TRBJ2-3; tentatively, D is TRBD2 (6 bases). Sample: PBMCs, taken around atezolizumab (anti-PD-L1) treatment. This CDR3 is CASSSPGLSTDTQYF. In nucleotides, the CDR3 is TGTGCCAGCAGTTCGCCGGGACTCAGCACAGATACGCAGTATTTT. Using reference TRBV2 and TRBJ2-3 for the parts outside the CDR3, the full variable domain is EPEVTQTPSHQVTQMGQEVILRCVPISNHLYFYWYRQILGQKVEFLVSFYNNEISEKSEIFDDQFSVERPDGSNFTLKIRSTKLEDSAMYFCASSSPGLSTDTQYFGPGTRLTVL.